Following are 28 T cell receptor beta chains from one sample sequenced in a study of cytomegalovirus exposure and HLA in healthy donors. The data were produced by immunoSEQ multiplex PCR, yet TCRdb's version contains in-frame clones alone and is incomplete. Here the sample spans 150,000 to 200,000 clones, under 95% being singletons. Sequencing was performed on PBMCs. The receptors stem from a woman younger than 35 in good health and CMV-seropositive.

The chain recombines TRBV10-1 with TRBJ2-3; 7 positions match TRBD2. The V gene's germline CDR1 is WNHNN and CDR2 SYGVQD (reference sequence). The length of the CDR3 is 15 residues. The V gene end was trimmed by 2 bases and the J gene end by 3 bases; junction bases not matched to a gene: 5. The CDR3 nucleotides are TGCGCCAGCAGTGAGGAGCGGGGCGGGACAGATACGCAGTATTTT. Encoded protein: CASSEERGGTDTQYF.

This clone was detected a few times. The V call is TRBV2, the J call TRBJ1-1; D ambiguous. CDR1 SNHLY and CDR2 FYNNEI come from the germline V gene. Trimming removed 4 bases at V and 1 base at J, with 7 bases between. The CDR3 is 13 residues long. CDR3: CASSVLPNTEAFF. CDR3 DNA: TGTGCCAGCAGTGTACTCCCGAACACTGAAGCTTTCTTT. Full variable domain (outside the CDR3, taken from reference TRBV2 and TRBJ1-1): EPEVTQTPSHQVTQMGQEVILRCVPISNHLYFYWYRQILGQKVEFLVSFYNNEISEKSEIFDDQFSVERPDGSNFTLKIRSTKLEDSAMYFCASSVLPNTEAFFGQGTRLTVV.

This chain joins TRBV27 and TRBJ2-7; 7 bases map to TRBD2. The CDR3 is made up of 14 amino acids. Per germline, CDR1 MNHEY and CDR2 SMNVEV (reference sequence). V dropped 4 bases and J dropped 4; count of bases not matched to a gene: 7. CDR3 nucleotide sequence: TGTGCCAGCAGTTCGGGAGGAGGCGGGTACGAGCAGTACTTC. Protein: CASSSGGGGYEQYF.

The V call is TRBV25-1, the J call TRBJ2-3; TRBD1 agrees at 10 bases. The CDR3 runs 16 residues. V lost 2 bases, J lost 4 bases, and 6 bases stayed unmatched. Germline CDR1 MGHDK, CDR2 SYGVNS. CDR3 sequence: CASSEVTGTGADTQYF. The CDR3 coding sequence is TGTGCCAGCAGTGAAGTTACCGGGACAGGGGCAGATACGCAGTATTTT.

V gene TRBV2 combines with J gene TRBJ2-7; TRBD1 matches 10 bases. Germline assignment: CDR1 SNHLY and CDR2 FYNNEI. The CDR3 has 14 amino acids. V lost 6 bases to trimming and J lost 2 bases; unmatched junction nucleotides: 4. The CDR3 is CASRWTGGTYEQYF. For the CDR3, the DNA is TGTGCCAGCAGGTGGACAGGGGGAACCTACGAGCAGTACTTC.

The V and J genes are TRBV7-2 and TRBJ2-7, with 9 bases matching TRBD1. The CDR3 is made up of 15 amino acids. Trimming at V came to 7 bases and at J to 9 bases, leaving 16 bases not matched to a gene. Germline V lookup: CDR1 SGHTA, CDR2 FQGNSA. CDR3 sequence: CASTIPGQGITGQYF. CDR3 coding DNA: TGTGCCAGCACCATTCCGGGACAGGGTATTACTGGGCAGTACTTC.

The chain joins TRBV28 to TRBJ2-5, with 9 bases that match TRBD1. Germline V lookup: CDR1 MDHEN, CDR2 SYDVKM. With 6 bases clipped from V and 4 bases from J, the junction kept 9 bases outside the gene matches. CDR3 length equals 15 residues. The CDR3 nucleotides are TGTGCCAGCAGCGGAAGGGGACAGGGAGCAGAGACCCAGTACTTC. This translates into CASSGRGQGAETQYF.

This clone was seen at least ten times. The DNA for the CDR3 is TGTGCCAGCAGCCAAGAAGTGGCGGGGGGGTCCTACGAGCAGTACTTC. It translates to CASSQEVAGGSYEQYF. V usage is TRBV4-2 and J usage is TRBJ2-7; 9 nucleotides align to TRBD2. The CDR3 has 16 amino acids. Losses at the gene ends were 0 bases for V and 1 base for J; bases not matched to a gene: 4. Germline V gene data show CDR1 as LGHNA and CDR2 as YNFKEQ.

The chain combines TRBV28 with TRBJ2-7, with D possibly being TRBD2 (5 bases). The CDR3 has 14 amino acids. CDR1 is MDHEN, CDR2 SYDVKM, per germline. Deletions cut 1 base from V and 2 bases from J, with 9 bases between. CDR3 region: CASSLYGKAYEQYF. CDR3 in DNA: TGTGCCAGCAGTTTATACGGGAAGGCCTACGAGCAGTACTTC.

V and J are TRBV19 and TRBJ1-4; 9 nucleotides agree with TRBD1. CDR1 and CDR2 (germline): LNHDA, SQIVND (reference sequence). Germline trimming cut 8 bases from V and 7 bases from J; bases unmatched to any gene: 8. The CDR3 length is 14 residues. CDR3: CASGPQGATEKLFF. In DNA, the CDR3 is TGTGCCAGTGGCCCACAGGGGGCGACTGAAAAACTGTTTTTT.

The chain has TRBV7-2 and TRBJ2-1; 8 nucleotides match TRBD2. This CDR3 is built from 16 residues. Unmatched junction bases numbered 12, after V lost 5 bases and J lost 6 bases. Germline V gene sequence: CDR1 SGHTA, CDR2 FQGNSA. The CDR3 region has the DNA TGTGCCAGCAGCCGCCCGGGACTAGTACGTTCCAATGAGCAGTTCTTC. This gives the protein CASSRPGLVRSNEQFF.

The rearrangement joins TRBV7-9 to TRBJ1-1, with D possibly TRBD1 on 5 matching bases. Germline V lookup: CDR1 SEHNR, CDR2 FQNEAQ (reference sequence). Trimming took off 5 bases at V and 5 bases at J, with 15 bases between the two ends. This CDR3 is 14 amino acids long. The CDR3 loop reads CASSPGGAFTEAFF. The CDR3 bases are TGTGCCAGCAGCCCAGGTGGGGCTTTTACTGAAGCTTTCTTT.

This clone came up once. The CDR3 DNA reads TGTGCCATGGCGGGGGGGGAGTACAATGAGCAGTTCTTC. Translated, it gives CAMAGGEYNEQFF. The gene calls are TRBV10-3 and TRBJ2-1, with 9 bases fitting TRBD2. The CDR3 covers 13 residues. J gave up 4 bases and V 9 bases, and 4 bases lay outside the gene matches. Germline loops: CDR1 ENHRY, CDR2 SYGVKD.

V and J are TRBV7-9 and TRBJ2-5, with D maybe TRBD1 (5 bases). Trimming removed 5 bases at V and 0 bases at J, with 10 bases between. CDR1 SEHNR and CDR2 FQNEAQ come from the germline V gene (reference sequence). The CDR3 runs to 14 residues. Here the CDR3 DNA reads TGTGCCAGCAGCGATTGGGGCTACCAAGAGACCCAGTACTTC. It yields the protein CASSDWGYQETQYF.

The chain is built from TRBV5-1 and TRBJ2-7; 9 bases line up with TRBD2. Germline CDR1 SGHRS, CDR2 YFSETQ. There are 17 residues in the CDR3. Trimming removed 0 bases from V and 2 bases from J; junction bases left unmatched: 9. The CDR3 region has the DNA TGCGCCAGCAGCTTGGCGGGCGCGGGAGGGGTCCCCTACGAGCAGTACTTC. It codes for CASSLAGAGGVPYEQYF. Looking up the rest from reference TRBV5-1 and TRBJ2-7 gives the full variable domain: KAGVTQTPRYLIKTRGQQVTLSCSPISGHRSVSWYQQTPGQGLQFLFEYFSETQRNKGNFPGRFSGRQFSNSRSEMNVSTLELGDSALYLCASSLAGAGGVPYEQYFGPGTRLTVT.

This clone occurred a few times. The chain recombines TRBV5-4 with TRBJ1-2; no reliable D call. Trimming cost V 4 bases and J 0 bases, with 10 bases left between them. The germline V gene has CDR1 SGHNT and CDR2 YYREEE (reference sequence). The CDR3 covers 14 residues. The CDR3 here is CASSTEASNYGYTF. The CDR3 region has the DNA TGTGCCAGCAGCACAGAAGCCTCTAACTATGGCTACACCTTC.

The chain employs TRBV9 and TRBJ2-5; TRBD2 agrees at 8 bases. V lost 1 base, J lost 2 bases, and 4 bases stayed unmatched. This CDR3 comprises 15 residues. The germline CDR1 and CDR2 sequences are SGDLS and YYNGEE. Here the CDR3 reads CASSVSPSGQETQYF. The DNA for the CDR3 is TGTGCCAGCAGCGTATCGCCTAGCGGGCAAGAGACCCAGTACTTC.

V usage is TRBV11-3 and J usage is TRBJ2-5, with D possibly TRBD1 on 6 matching bases. This CDR3 is 15 amino acids long. The germline V gene encodes CDR1 SGHNT and CDR2 YENEEA. Between the trimmed V and J ends, which lost 4 bases and 1 base, there was a span of 13 bases. In DNA form, the CDR3 reads TGTGCCAGCAGCTCAACCGGGACACGCCAAGAGACCCAGTACTTC. It translates to CASSSTGTRQETQYF. The variable domain in full, completed from reference TRBV11-3 and TRBJ2-5, reads EAGVVQSPRYKIIEKKQPVAFWCNPISGHNTLYWYLQNLGQGPELLIRYENEEAVDDSQLPKDRFSAERLKGVDSTLKIQPAELGDSAVYLCASSSTGTRQETQYFGPGTRLLVL.

The chain links TRBV6-5 to TRBJ2-1; the match to TRBD1 covers 7 bases. This CDR3 comprises 15 residues. V lost 2 bases and J lost 6; bases outside the gene matches: 7. The germline V gene encodes CDR1 MNHEY and CDR2 SVGAGI. The CDR3 loop is CASSYRDRKVNEQFF. The DNA of the CDR3 is TGTGCCAGCAGTTACCGGGACAGAAAGGTCAATGAGCAGTTCTTC.

The chain combines TRBV6-4 with TRBJ1-2, with a weak D call TRBD1 (5 bases). The CDR3 contains 13 residues. Germline-derived CDR1 and CDR2 are MRHNA and SNTAGT. Trimming stripped 4 bases from V and 4 bases from J, with 10 bases between. DNA for the CDR3: TGTGCCAGCAGTGTGGGGACTGGCTATGGCTACACCTTC. This encodes CASSVGTGYGYTF.

V usage is TRBV6-5 and J usage is TRBJ2-7; D uncertain. Trimming left V 2 bases short and J 0 bases short, with 8 bases between. The CDR3 sequence is 14 residues long. Germline CDR1 and CDR2: MNHEY and SVGAGI. The CDR3 DNA sequence: TGTGCCAGCAGTTACGAACGGTTCTCCTACGAGCAGTACTTC. Its translation: CASSYERFSYEQYF.

The chain combines TRBV13 with TRBJ2-7, with TRBD1 identical over 10 bases. Per the germline V gene, CDR1 is PRHDT and CDR2 is FYEKMQ (reference sequence). The CDR3 spans 15 residues. Trimming at V came to 5 bases and at J to 3 bases, leaving 7 bases not matched to a gene. CDR3 region: CASSPMGTGDYEQYF. The CDR3 DNA sequence: TGTGCCAGCAGCCCCATGGGGACAGGGGACTACGAGCAGTACTTC. The full variable domain, with the rest looked up from reference TRBV13 and TRBJ2-7, is AAGVIQSPRHLIKEKRETATLKCYPIPRHDTVYWYQQGPGQDPQFLISFYEKMQSDKGSIPDRFSAQQFSDYHSELNMSSLELGDSALYFCASSPMGTGDYEQYFGPGTRLTVT.

The chain links TRBV18 to TRBJ2-1; 7 bases are shared with TRBD1. The ends lost 3 bases at V and 5 bases at J; junction bases unmatched: 7. The CDR3 has 15 amino acids. Looked up from germline, CDR1 is KGHSH and CDR2 is LQKENI. The CDR3 region has the DNA TGTGCCAGCTCACCCGACAGGGACGCCAACAATGAGCAGTTCTTC. This translates into CASSPDRDANNEQFF.

The chain joins TRBV5-1 to TRBJ1-3; tentative D call: TRBD1 (6 bases). The CDR3 contains 17 residues. From germline, CDR1 is SGHRS and CDR2 YFSETQ. V gave up 4 bases and J gave up 1 base, with 18 bases separating them. In nucleotides, the CDR3 is TGCGCCAGCAGCCCCACAATGATGGGGGCTTCTGGAAACACCATATATTTT. It encodes CASSPTMMGASGNTIYF.

This chain links TRBV21-1 with TRBJ2-7; the table's D gene call, TRBD1, was not cross checked with the DNA. TRBV21-1 constitutes a pseudogene. The CDR3 totals 14 residues. The CDR3 nucleotides are TGTGCCAGCAGAAGTCGGGACAGGGCCTACGAGCAGTACTTC. This codes for CASRSRDRAYEQYF.

This chain links TRBV5-1 with TRBJ2-7, with TRBD2 as a possible D gene (6 bases). The CDR3 is 15 residues long. V lost 2 bases to trimming and J lost 6 bases, with 18 bases between them. Germline V gene data show CDR1 as SGHRS and CDR2 as YFSETQ. The CDR3 DNA reads as TGCGCCAGCAGCTTCGGTAGCGGATCCTTTAGCGAGCAGTACTTC. This translates into CASSFGSGSFSEQYF.

This chain links TRBV2 with TRBJ2-7, with D possibly TRBD1 on 6 matching bases. The CDR3 spans 16 residues. Germline CDR1 and CDR2: SNHLY and FYNNEI. The V end lost 3 bases, the J end lost 3 bases, and 18 bases lay between the germline ends. CDR3: CASSDSITGHFYEQYF. The CDR3 nucleotides are TGTGCCAGCAGTGATTCTATTACGGGACACTTCTACGAGCAGTACTTC.

This clone was counted only a few times. V gene TRBV12-5 combines with J gene TRBJ1-2; no definite D call. The CDR3 extends over 13 amino acids. Looked up from germline, CDR1 is LGHNT and CDR2 is FRNRAP. Trimming removed 0 bases at V and 4 bases at J, with 6 bases between. CDR3 sequence: CASGLVPIYGYTF. The DNA for the CDR3 is TGTGCTAGTGGTTTGGTTCCTATCTATGGCTACACCTTC. Complete variable domain (other parts from reference TRBV12-5 and TRBJ1-2): DARVTQTPRHKVTEMGQEVTMRCQPILGHNTVFWYRQTMMQGLELLAYFRNRAPLDDSGMPKDRFSAEMPDATLATLKIQPSEPRDSAVYFCASGLVPIYGYTFGSGTRLTVV.